The text below deals with one TCR beta chain. No antigen is known for it. Base qualities are missing; no much larger clone stands one base away. In light of the paper, this sample's time point label describes: about 28 days (+/-7) after the second vaccine dose. AZD1222 recipients given second doses at about 4 weeks or at about 12 weeks were pooled, since spike-specific TCR depth and breadth were not found to differ between the two schedules. Vaccinee samples were obtained from the UK trials COV001 and COV002, which included a single-blind randomized controlled phase 2/3 trial of AZD1222 (ChAdOx1 nCoV-19) in healthy adults. For TCRbeta chain sequencing, PBMC samples were collected from trial participants at day 0 and at day 28 after the second dose. The data were obtained in a study of T cell responses to AZD1222 COVID-19 vaccine (dated by TCRdb to about 2021). Regarding the research as a whole: A total of approximately 230 trial participants underwent TCR sequencing, of whom 207 received two doses of AZD1222 and around 25 received two doses of the MenACWY control vaccine. Trial participants were enrolled by age into 18-55, 56-69 and 70-plus year subgroups, with approximately 160, 26 and 62 TCR-sequenced participants respectively. General findings and caveats noted by the study authors: Vaccine-associated CD4 TCRs spanned the whole spike protein, with dominant responses in regions 160-218 and 743-854. Because no day 14 peak-response samples were available, the repertoires could be characterized only after the peak T cell response. After two AZD1222 doses, spike-specific TCR breadth and depth were significantly higher than at day 0 and than in MenACWY recipients. Most participants were white British and females outnumbered males, and the authors suggested that clonal diversity may have been underestimated. Conclusions about previously exposed vaccinees are limited because only a handful of AZD1222 recipients were SARS-CoV-2 seropositive at baseline. Nearly half of unique spike-specific TCRs reportedly recognized epitopes outside regions mutated in the B.1.351 and B.1.1.7 variants. The 56-69-year group was small, and its depth increase did not reach significance, likely because of low power.

From the germline V gene, CDR1 is SGHTS and CDR2 is YDEGEE. There are 14 amino acids in the CDR3, from cysteine to phenylalanine inclusive. The DNA shown is the 42-base CDR3, in frame from base 1. V is cut back by 4 bases and J by 8 bases, with 8 bases in the junction unmatched. The CDR3 regions of human TCRbeta chains were analyzed by immunosequencing. Per the source publication's procedure: TCRs in the repertoires were compared against a reference library of SARS-CoV-2-specific TCRs that had been generated with the MIRA antigen-specificity platform. Breadth was defined as the fraction of unique TCRs that were SARS-CoV-2-associated. Depth was defined as the fraction of total T cells that were SARS-CoV-2-associated. Using the MIRA data, each spike-specific TCR was assigned both to the spike region to which the TCR was reactive and to a CD4 or CD8 class. Log10-transformed breadth and depth values were compared by one-way ANOVA with Sidak's multiple comparisons tests. The immuneACCESS repertoire file appears here via TCRdb, limited to in-frame rearrangements. These files lack a portion of the clones; in checked studies, under half of the deficit traces to unresolved V genes, and the cause of the others is not known. The V and J calls and clone size were taken over from that table, and D and trimming were inferred from the DNA. In this sample the table shows 120,000 or so clones, 80% to 90% of which occur a single time. The ten largest account for roughly 7% of the sample.

The V gene is TRBV5-8 and the J gene is TRBJ1-5; 8 of the junction bases match TRBD1. This TCR was sampled from an adult who received the AZD1222 COVID-19 vaccine. Sequences were derived from peripheral blood, sampled 28 days after the second AZD1222 dose. The CDR3 amino acid sequence is: CASSRDRGWEPQHF. Here is the DNA: TGTGCCAGCAGCCGCGACAGGGGCTGGGAGCCCCAGCATTTT.